This passage covers 27 T cell receptor beta chains from one sample sequenced in a study of T cell responses to AZD1222 COVID-19 vaccine. Clones were sequenced by immunoSEQ multiplex PCR, and TCRdb holds only the in-frame ones, with some missing. Among around 180,000 clones listed, 80% to 90% were seen once. The sequences come from peripheral blood, collected on day 0 of AZD1222 vaccination. The source is an adult in good health.

The J gene is TRBJ2-1, the V gene TRBV2; 14 bases agree with TRBD2. This CDR3 region has 15 residues. From germline, CDR1 is SNHLY and CDR2 FYNNEI. The V segment lost 5 bases and the J segment 7 bases; nucleotides outside the gene matches: 4. The CDR3 here is CASSPGLAGANEQFF. CDR3 in DNA: TGTGCCAGCAGTCCGGGACTAGCGGGAGCAAATGAGCAGTTCTTC.

V usage is TRBV30 and J usage is TRBJ2-7, with 7 bases aligning to TRBD1. Germline assignment: CDR1 GTSNPN and CDR2 SVGIG (reference sequence). Trimming took 5 bases from V and 3 from J; bases not matched to a gene: 4. This CDR3 comprises 12 residues. DNA for the CDR3: TGTGCCTGGGACAGGGCCCTCTACGAGCAGTACTTC. The encoded protein is CAWDRALYEQYF.

The chain is built from TRBV28 and TRBJ1-6; D is possibly TRBD1 (6 bases). This CDR3 is 12 amino acids long. The V end was cut by 7 bases, the J end by 12 bases, with 13 bases between. Germline CDR1 MDHEN, CDR2 SYDVKM. CDR3 sequence (DNA): TGTGCCAGCACCCTATCACAGGGACCCCTCCACTTT. It codes for CASTLSQGPLHF.

The J gene is TRBJ2-3, the V gene TRBV11-2; maybe TRBD1 (6 bases). CDR1 is SGHAT, CDR2 FQNNGV, per germline. This CDR3 spans 14 amino acids. V was cut by 7 bases and J by 3 bases, with 14 bases left in between. The CDR3 nucleotides are TGTGCCAGCATCTTTACAGGGTTAACAGATACGCAGTATTTT. Its protein is CASIFTGLTDTQYF.

This chain links TRBV6-5 with TRBJ1-5; possibly TRBD1 for D (6 bases). This CDR3 has 13 residues. The V end was cut by 6 bases, the J end by 7 bases, with 13 bases between. Germline assignment: CDR1 MNHEY and CDR2 SVGAGI. The CDR3 sequence is CASRAQGVQPQHF. DNA of the CDR3: TGTGCCAGCAGGGCACAGGGTGTGCAGCCCCAGCATTTT.

The chain carries TRBV7-9 and TRBJ1-5; the D is unclear. This CDR3 spans 12 amino acids. Trimming shortened V by 5 bases and J by 5 bases, and 7 bases separated the two germline ends. Germline assignment: CDR1 SEHNR and CDR2 FQNEAQ (reference sequence). Here the CDR3 DNA reads TGTGCCAGCAGCATGCAGGATCAGCCCCAGCATTTT. It encodes CASSMQDQPQHF.

V and J are TRBV30 and TRBJ1-2; TRBD1 is a possible D gene (6 bases). The germline V gene has CDR1 GTSNPN and CDR2 SVGIG (reference sequence). V was trimmed by 8 bases and J by 0 bases, leaving 13 bases between them. This CDR3 has 13 residues. This CDR3 reads CAGRNRANYGYTF. As DNA, the CDR3 is TGTGCCGGCCGTAACAGGGCTAACTATGGCTACACCTTC. Full variable domain (outside the CDR3, taken from reference TRBV30 and TRBJ1-2): SQTIHQWPATLVQPVGSPLSLECTVEGTSNPNLYWYRQAAGRGLQLLFYSVGIGQISSEVPQNLSASRPQDRQFILSSKKLLLSDSGFYLCAGRNRANYGYTFGSGTRLTVV.

The chain carries TRBV24-1 and TRBJ2-7; D possibly corresponds to TRBD1 (6 bases). CDR1 KGHDR and CDR2 SFDVKD come from the germline V gene. The CDR3 is 13 amino acids. V gave up 0 bases and J gave up 6 bases, with 8 bases separating them. CDR3 loop: CATSDLIGGEQYF. The DNA of the CDR3 is TGTGCCACCAGTGATTTGATAGGGGGCGAGCAGTACTTC.

The sample holds one count of this clone. J is TRBJ1-3 and V is TRBV11-2; 7 nucleotides match TRBD1. CDR3 length: 16 residues. CDR1 and CDR2 from the germline V gene are SGHAT and FQNNGV. Unmatched junction bases numbered 5, after V lost 1 base and J lost 2 bases. CDR3 coding DNA: TGTGCCAGCAGCTTAGGGGCAGGACAGGCTGGAAACACCATATATTTT. It translates to CASSLGAGQAGNTIYF.

This sequence joins TRBV30 and TRBJ2-1; D remains ambiguous. Trimming cost V 0 bases and J 9 bases, with 12 bases left between them. CDR3 length: 13 amino acids. Germline V lookup: CDR1 GTSNPN, CDR2 SVGIG (reference sequence). CDR3 nucleotides: TGTGCCTGGAGTGTACGTGAGCAGAGTGAGCAGTTCTTC. Translating it yields CAWSVREQSEQFF.

Note on this clone: At one of its ends the junction is not consistent with the germline gene, which may arise from a read error. This chain links TRBV27 with TRBJ2-2, with D unclear. The CDR3 has 14 residues. Germline loops: CDR1 MNHEY, CDR2 SMNVEV (reference sequence). CDR3: CASSPRANPGELFF. CDR3 DNA sequence: TGTGCCAGCAGTCCGCGCGCGAACCCCGGGGAGCTGTTTTTT.

Only a few counts were recorded for this clone. The chain has TRBV5-1 and TRBJ2-3, with no clear D. The V end lost 0 bases, the J end lost 5 bases, and 7 bases lay between the germline ends. This CDR3 is built from 13 residues. CDR1 and CDR2 (germline): SGHRS, YFSETQ. The CDR3 DNA reads as TGCGCCAGCAGCTTGGACTATGAAGATACGCAGTATTTT. Its protein is CASSLDYEDTQYF.

J is TRBJ1-4 and V is TRBV5-4, with D possibly TRBD1 on 5 matching bases. In germline, CDR1 is SGHNT, CDR2 YYREEE (reference sequence). The ends were cut back, 4 bases at V and 8 bases at J, with 15 bases in the middle. CDR3 length: 14 amino acids. DNA for the CDR3: TGTGCCAGCAGCACTAAGCAGGGTTCGGAAAAACTGTTTTTT. It codes for CASSTKQGSEKLFF.

The chain couples TRBV24-1 to TRBJ1-1; the D is unclear. CDR1 KGHDR and CDR2 SFDVKD come from the germline V gene. This CDR3 comprises 12 residues. Trimming pared 6 bases from V and 8 bases from J, leaving 12 bases between. The CDR3 DNA sequence: TGTGCCACCAGTAAAGGACCGCAGGAAGCTTTCTTT. Protein product: CATSKGPQEAFF.

V is TRBV29-1 and J is TRBJ2-7; D is tentatively TRBD1 or TRBD2 (6 bases each). Germline assignment: CDR1 SQVTM and CDR2 ANQGSEA. The CDR3 is 11 amino acids. The germline V and J ends were trimmed by 6 bases and 2 bases, with 8 bases remaining between them. Here the CDR3 DNA reads TGCAGCGTCGGGGGCCCCTACGAGCAGTACTTC. This encodes CSVGGPYEQYF.

This clone was counted a few times. V is TRBV28 and J is TRBJ1-4, with D perhaps TRBD1 (6 bases). Trimming shortened V by 3 bases and J by 8 bases, and 13 bases separated the two germline ends. Germline V gene sequence: CDR1 MDHEN, CDR2 SYDVKM. The CDR3 contains 14 residues. The CDR3: CASSLRGALEKLFF. The CDR3 DNA sequence: TGTGCCAGCAGTTTGCGGGGGGCGCTCGAAAAACTGTTTTTT.

The chain links TRBV15 to TRBJ2-1; TRBD2 is a possible D gene (5 bases). This CDR3 region has 15 residues. V was cut by 5 bases and J by 2 bases, with 13 bases left in between. Germline assignment: CDR1 LNHNV and CDR2 YYDKDF (reference sequence). CDR3 protein: CATSSPRRAYNEQFF. CDR3 bases: TGTGCCACCAGCTCCCCCAGGCGGGCCTACAATGAGCAGTTCTTC.

This chain connects TRBV5-1 to TRBJ1-1, with D possibly being TRBD1 (5 bases). Per germline, CDR1 SGHRS and CDR2 YFSETQ. Trimming pared 4 bases from V and 2 bases from J, leaving 12 bases between. The CDR3 runs to 14 residues. The CDR3, as DNA: TGCGCCAGCAGCCACCCGGGACCAAACACTGAAGCTTTCTTT. Residues: CASSHPGPNTEAFF.

This clone has a handful of counts. The chain employs TRBV2 and TRBJ2-1; weak D call: TRBD2 (5 bases). Trimming stripped 10 bases from V and 6 bases from J, with 19 bases between. The CDR3 runs 14 residues. Per germline, CDR1 SNHLY and CDR2 FYNNEI. In nucleotides, the CDR3 is TGTGCCACCACGCCGAGGGTAGCAGTCAATGAGCAGTTCTTC. Its translation: CATTPRVAVNEQFF.

This chain connects TRBV7-9 to TRBJ2-5; no reliable D call. Between the trimmed V and J ends, which lost 1 base and 2 bases, there was a span of 2 bases. The CDR3 consists of 12 residues. CDR1 and CDR2 from the germline V gene are SEHNR and FQNEAQ (reference sequence). The DNA of the CDR3 is TGTGCCAGCAGCTTAGGTCAAGAGACCCAGTACTTC. Its protein product is CASSLGQETQYF.

This clone was counted between two and nine times. J is TRBJ2-3 and V is TRBV15; 10 bases match TRBD2. The CDR3 spans 20 residues. The germline gives CDR1 LNHNV, CDR2 YYDKDF (reference sequence). J was trimmed by 6 bases and V by 0 bases; bases with no gene match: 18. Written as DNA, the CDR3 is TGTGCCACCAGCAGAGATCGGGAAGCCGGGACTAGCGAGTTTCGTGATACGCAGTATTTT. This gives the protein CATSRDREAGTSEFRDTQYF.

This clone was found a few times. The chain employs TRBV11-3 and TRBJ1-1; 8 positions agree with TRBD1. The CDR3 is 15 amino acids. The junction had 5 bases not matched to a gene; V was cut back by 5 bases and J by 0 bases. The germline V gene has CDR1 SGHNT and CDR2 YENEEA. The CDR3 nucleotides read TGTGCCAGCAGCGTACGGACAGGGTTGAACACTGAAGCTTTCTTT. Translation: CASSVRTGLNTEAFF.

The chain links TRBV4-2 to TRBJ2-6, with 7 bases lining up with TRBD1. The CDR3 is 18 residues long. The V segment lost 1 base and the J segment 0 bases; nucleotides outside the gene matches: 6. Germline CDR1 is LGHNA and CDR2 is YNFKEQ. CDR3 sequence (DNA): TGTGCCAGCAGCCAAGTTTCAGGGGGACGCTCTGGGGCCAACGTCCTGACTTTC. The encoded protein is CASSQVSGGRSGANVLTF.

This clone has more than one count but fewer than ten. The chain combines TRBV28 with TRBJ2-7; 8 bases are shared with TRBD1. J gave up 0 bases and V 3 bases, and 10 bases lay outside the gene matches. Germline V lookup: CDR1 MDHEN, CDR2 SYDVKM. The CDR3 extends over 17 amino acids. The CDR3 sequence is CASSFPLRQGNSYEQYF. The CDR3 DNA reads as TGTGCCAGCAGTTTTCCCCTACGACAGGGGAACTCCTACGAGCAGTACTTC. Filled out from reference TRBV28 and TRBJ2-7, the complete variable domain reads DVKVTQSSRYLVKRTGEKVFLECVQDMDHENMFWYRQDPGLGLRLIYFSYDVKMKEKGDIPEGYSVSREKKERFSLILESASTNQTSMYLCASSFPLRQGNSYEQYFGPGTRLTVT.

The chain links TRBV4-2 to TRBJ2-5; 11 bases align to TRBD2. This CDR3 has 15 amino acids. V lost 4 bases to trimming and J lost 2 bases; unmatched junction nucleotides: 3. Germline V CDR1 and CDR2: LGHNA, YNFKEQ. The DNA for the CDR3 is TGTGCCAGCAGCCCGACTAGCGGGGTACAAGAGACCCAGTACTTC. Protein sequence: CASSPTSGVQETQYF.

V is TRBV7-9 and J is TRBJ1-1; D call uncertain. CDR3 length: 12 residues. Germline V gene sequence: CDR1 SEHNR, CDR2 FQNEAQ (reference sequence). Trimming shortened V by 5 bases and J by 8 bases, and 12 bases separated the two germline ends. CDR3 in DNA: TGTGCCAGCAGCGACGACCTTATCGAAGCTTTCTTT. Its protein product is CASSDDLIEAFF.

The rearrangement links TRBV19 to TRBJ1-4; tentatively, D is TRBD1 (5 bases). The ends were cut back, 3 bases at V and 7 bases at J, with 24 bases in the middle. CDR3 length equals 18 residues. Per germline, CDR1 LNHDA and CDR2 SQIVND (reference sequence). The CDR3: CASSILWDRDRKGEKLFF. CDR3 nucleotide sequence: TGTGCCAGTAGTATTCTCTGGGACCGAGATAGAAAGGGTGAAAAACTGTTTTTT.